This is a list of T cell receptor beta chains from one sample in a study of cytomegalovirus exposure and HLA in healthy donors. Assay used: immunoSEQ multiplex PCR; TCRdb lists only in-frame clones, some missing. The sample lists over 150,000 clones; 65% to 80% were seen once. Input material: PBMCs. These receptors all come from a man aged 18 to 35 in good health and CMV-seronegative. The CDR3 runs from the conserved cysteine through the conserved F or W. The order of the fields is V gene, clone size, D gene, J gene, CDR3 protein, CDR3 DNA. A D gene is named only where the DNA matches it firmly. Some rows have no size entry. The others give once, few or many, or a class for an expanded clone.

TRBV9	-	-	TRBJ1-1	CASSVEAAFF	TGTGCCAGCAGCGTAGAAGCAGCTTTCTTT
TRBV6-5	-	-	TRBJ1-3	CASSYSQGLGNTIYF	TGTGCCAGCAGTTACTCTCAGGGTCTGGGAAACACCATATATTTT
TRBV15	few	-	TRBJ2-1	CATSRDSVGLGNEQFF	TGTGCCACCAGCAGAGATTCGGTGGGGCTTGGAAATGAGCAGTTCTTC
TRBV5-5	-	-	TRBJ1-1	CASSEYTEAFF	TGTGCCAGCAGCGAGTACACTGAAGCTTTCTTT
TRBV2	once	-	TRBJ1-2	CASSETWGYTF	TGTGCCAGCAGTGAAACTTGGGGCTACACCTTC
TRBV6-5	-	TRBD1	TRBJ1-2	CASSYSLTGNYGYTF	TGTGCCAGCAGTTACTCCCTGACAGGGAACTATGGCTACACCTTC
TRBV19	-	TRBD1	TRBJ2-2	CASSIDGGGGQGSNTGELFF	TGTGCCAGTAGTATAGATGGAGGTGGGGGACAGGGGTCGAACACCGGGGAGCTGTTTTTT
TRBV11-2	-	-	TRBJ2-5	CASSLEPGLTPQETQYF	TGTGCCAGCAGCTTAGAACCGGGACTCACCCCCCAAGAGACCCAGTACTTC
TRBV4-1	-	TRBD2	TRBJ2-5	CASSPGLAGGMRYQETQYF	TGCGCCAGCAGCCCAGGACTAGCGGGGGGGATGCGGTACCAAGAGACCCAGTACTTC
TRBV27	-	-	TRBJ1-2	CASSFSNLYGYTF	TGTGCCAGCAGCTTCAGTAACCTCTATGGCTACACCTTC
TRBV29-1	-	-	TRBJ2-6	CSVVEAALSLSGANGLTF	TGCAGCGTTGTAGAGGCAGCCCTATCCCTCTCTGGGGCCAACGGCCTGACTTTC
TRBV6-1	-	TRBD1	TRBJ2-5	CASRRNTGGHETQYF	TGTGCCAGCAGGAGAAACACAGGGGGCCACGAGACCCAGTACTTC
TRBV11-2	-	-	TRBJ1-3	CASSFNGNTIYF	TGTGCCAGCAGCTTTAATGGAAACACCATATATTTT
TRBV5-1	-	TRBD1	TRBJ1-4	CASSWGQSTNEKLFF	TGCGCCAGCAGCTGGGGACAGTCAACTAATGAAAAACTGTTTTTT
TRBV7-2	-	-	TRBJ1-2	CASSPGGYGYTF	TGTGCCAGCAGCCCCGGCGGCTATGGCTACACCTTC
TRBV21-1	-	-	TRBJ1-6	CASSSLGSSYNSPLHF	TGTGCCAGCAGTTCCTTGGGGAGCTCCTATAATTCACCCCTCCACTTT
TRBV7-2	-	-	TRBJ2-5	CASSLAVGAALETQYF	TGTGCCAGCAGCTTAGCAGTGGGGGCAGCATTAGAGACCCAGTACTTC
TRBV7-3	-	-	TRBJ1-2	CASSPLPFGRGVLTNYGYTF	TGTGCCAGCAGCCCACTCCCCTTCGGCAGGGGAGTACTAACTAACTATGGCTACACCTTC
TRBV10-3	-	TRBD1	TRBJ1-2	CAITGQGGYGYTF	TGTGCCATCACGGGACAGGGAGGGTATGGCTACACCTTC
TRBV9	-	-	TRBJ2-4	CASSVGGWGENSQYF	TGTGCCAGCAGCGTAGGTGGTTGGGGAGAAAACAGTCAGTACTTC
TRBV10-3	once	-	TRBJ1-6	CAISVLSNSPLHF	TGTGCCATCAGTGTCCTGTCTAATTCACCCCTCCACTTT
TRBV7-2	-	TRBD1	TRBJ2-7	CASSPWDRSSYEQYF	TGTGCCAGCAGCCCATGGGACAGGAGCTCCTACGAGCAGTACTTC
TRBV28	few	-	TRBJ2-5	CASSLGQGMKETQYF	TGTGCCAGCAGTTTAGGCCAGGGCATGAAAGAGACCCAGTACTTC
TRBV5-6	-	-	TRBJ1-4	CASSLVGSTNEKLFF	TGTGCCAGCAGCTTGGTCGGTTCAACTAATGAAAAACTGTTTTTT
TRBV7-2	-	TRBD1	TRBJ1-6	CASRERTGYLLHF	TGTGCCAGCAGGGAGCGGACAGGGTATCTCCTCCACTTT
TRBV18	-	-	TRBJ1-1	CASSPPSQEDTEAFF	TGTGCCAGCTCACCACCGAGTCAGGAGGACACTGAAGCTTTCTTT
TRBV9	-	TRBD1	TRBJ2-2	CASSIPGQGPTGELFF	TGTGCCAGCAGCATTCCGGGACAGGGCCCCACCGGGGAGCTGTTTTTT
TRBV5-1	-	-	TRBJ1-4	CASSSSEGREKLFF	TGCGCCAGCAGCTCTTCGGAGGGCCGGGAAAAACTGTTTTTT
TRBV7-6	-	TRBD1	TRBJ2-1	CASSPQGAYYNEQFF	TGTGCCAGCAGCCCTCAGGGGGCTTACTACAATGAGCAGTTCTTC